The T cell receptor beta chain described here comes from a study of cytomegalovirus exposure and HLA in healthy donors. The CDR3 is 15 residues long. The germline V and J ends were trimmed by 4 bases and 4 bases, with 17 bases remaining between them. CDR1 is SGHDT and CDR2 is YYEEEE in the germline V gene. The PCR ran on 60 Vbeta and 13 Jbeta primers. Assay used: immunoSEQ multiplex PCR; TCRdb lists only in-frame clones, some missing. Of around 82,000 clones in the sample, 78% were seen once. This receptor was taken from a male donor in good health and CMV-seropositive. This rearrangement joins TRBV5-6 to TRBJ1-2; D might be TRBD1 (5 bases). Specimen: PBMCs. Here the CDR3 reads CASSTGPLGGYGYTF. CDR3 DNA sequence: TGTGCCAGCAGCACCGGGCCTCTCGGGGGCTATGGCTACACCTTC.